These 21 T cell receptor beta chains were all obtained from the same sample, sequenced in a study of T cell responses to AZD1222 COVID-19 vaccine. Sequencing used immunoSEQ multiplex PCR; TCRdb keeps in-frame clones, though not all of them. The data hold 140,000 to 150,000 clones, with 88% observed a single time. The sequenced sample was peripheral blood, obtained on day 0 of AZD1222 vaccination. These receptors were collected from an adult in good health.

The gene calls are TRBV29-1 and TRBJ2-2, with D possibly being TRBD1 (6 bases). This CDR3 spans 16 amino acids. CDR1 SQVTM and CDR2 ANQGSEA come from the germline V gene. The V end was cut by 0 bases, the J end by 1 base, with 12 bases between. The CDR3 loop is CSVEDQGHRNTGELFF. The DNA for the CDR3 is TGCAGCGTTGAAGACCAGGGACACCGGAACACCGGGGAGCTGTTTTTT.

The CDR3 reads CASSLTGTKNTGELFF. DNA of the CDR3: TGTGCCAGCAGCTTAACTGGGACTAAGAACACCGGGGAGCTGTTTTTT. The chain links TRBV7-2 to TRBJ2-2; 7 positions agree with TRBD2. CDR1 and CDR2 (germline): SGHTA, FQGNSA. This CDR3 has 16 amino acids. V shed 2 bases and J 1 base; nucleotides not matched to a gene: 4.

The gene calls are TRBV28 and TRBJ1-2; TRBD1 might be the D (5 bases). Germline-derived CDR1 and CDR2 are MDHEN and SYDVKM. There are 12 residues in the CDR3. V shed 8 bases and J shed 4 bases, with 11 bases lying between them. The CDR3 nucleotides are TGTGCCAGCCAGAGACAGCTCTATGGCTACACCTTC. Its protein product is CASQRQLYGYTF.

V is TRBV9 and J is TRBJ2-1; TRBD1 aligns across 9 bases. The germline V gene encodes CDR1 SGDLS and CDR2 YYNGEE. The CDR3 totals 14 residues. Losses at the gene ends were 4 bases for V and 8 bases for J; bases not matched to a gene: 7. The CDR3, as DNA: TGTGCCAGCAGCTCGAGACAGGGGGTTGATGAGCAGTTCTTC. This encodes CASSSRQGVDEQFF.

J is TRBJ1-5 and V is TRBV7-2; 7 nucleotides line up with TRBD1. The CDR3 length is 15 residues. With 1 base clipped from V and 5 bases from J, the junction kept 5 bases outside the gene matches. Germline CDR1 reads SGHTA; CDR2 reads FQGNSA. In DNA, the CDR3 is TGTGCCAGCAGCTTAGGGGACAGCTCTTATCAGCCCCAGCATTTT. It yields the protein CASSLGDSSYQPQHF.

V and J are TRBV28 and TRBJ1-2; TRBD1 agrees at 12 bases. Germline CDR1 MDHEN, CDR2 SYDVKM. The CDR3 is made up of 16 amino acids. Trimming cost V 5 bases and J 0 bases; bases outside gene matches: 4. DNA for the CDR3: TGTGCCAGCAGTGGGGGACAGGGGGCCCCTAACTATGGCTACACCTTC. Its protein is CASSGGQGAPNYGYTF.

The V and J genes are TRBV2 and TRBJ1-1; TRBD1 is a possible D gene (6 bases). The V and J ends lost 4 bases and 0 bases respectively, with 12 bases between them. Germline CDR1 reads SNHLY; CDR2 reads FYNNEI. The CDR3 contains 15 residues. CDR3: CASSGRGGLNTEAFF. The CDR3 DNA follows: TGTGCCAGCAGTGGACGGGGGGGCCTGAACACTGAAGCTTTCTTT.

The chain uses TRBV30 and TRBJ2-7; a weak D match, TRBD1 (6 bases). CDR3 length: 19 amino acids. Germline V CDR1 and CDR2: GTSNPN, SVGIG (reference sequence). Trimming removed 4 bases from V and 1 base from J, with 29 bases in between. As DNA, the CDR3 is TGTGCCTGGATCCTACGCCCCACCGGGACATTCAGGGAGTCCTACGAGCAGTACTTC. It encodes CAWILRPTGTFRESYEQYF.

This chain joins TRBV6-2 or TRBV6-3 and TRBJ1-5; D not certain. This CDR3 is 11 amino acids long. Trimming shortened V by 4 bases and J by 9 bases, and 7 bases separated the two germline ends. Germline V gene sequence: CDR1 MNHEY, CDR2 SVGEGT. The DNA of the CDR3 is TGTGCCAGCAGTTTATACGGGCCCCAGCATTTT. Translation gives CASSLYGPQHF.

This chain links TRBV5-4 with TRBJ2-2; 9 bases map to TRBD2. CDR3 length: 16 amino acids. With V trimmed by 2 bases and J by 1 base, 3 bases remained unmatched. Per the germline V gene, CDR1 is SGHNT and CDR2 is YYREEE (reference sequence). The CDR3 region is CASSLRGGVNTGELFF. CDR3 in DNA: TGTGCCAGCAGCTTACGCGGGGGGGTGAACACCGGGGAGCTGTTTTTT.

The V and J genes are TRBV19 and TRBJ1-2; TRBD1 agrees at 8 bases. The CDR3 totals 17 residues. From germline, CDR1 is LNHDA and CDR2 SQIVND (reference sequence). V was pared by 3 bases and J by 0 bases, with 9 bases of the junction left unmatched. The CDR3 DNA reads TGTGCCAGTAGTATTAGCTGGGGACAGGCCCCTAACTATGGCTACACCTTC. This codes for CASSISWGQAPNYGYTF.

This clone was observed a handful of times. The CDR3 DNA follows: TGTGCCAGCAGTTTAGCGTCCGGGACACCAGCCTTCTTC. This encodes CASSLASGTPAFF. The chain carries TRBV12-3 or TRBV12-4 and TRBJ2-1, with D possibly TRBD1 on 6 matching bases. The CDR3 has 13 amino acids. The V gene lost 0 bases and the J gene lost 16 bases, with 16 bases spanning the gap.

The rearrangement links TRBV12-3 or TRBV12-4 to TRBJ2-1; D uncertain. The CDR3 sequence is 12 residues long. V was pared by 3 bases and J by 6 bases, with 6 bases between. CDR3 nucleotides: TGTGCCAGCAGTTTTTGGGGCAATGAGCAGTTCTTC. Amino acids: CASSFWGNEQFF.

The chain is built from TRBV7-2 and TRBJ1-6, with 10 nucleotides matching TRBD1. This CDR3 has 14 residues. Germline V gene lookup returns CDR1 SGHTA and CDR2 FQGNSA. With 5 bases clipped from V and 9 bases from J, the junction kept 4 bases outside the gene matches. CDR3 sequence: CASSPDRGVSPLHF. Written as DNA, the CDR3 is TGTGCCAGCAGCCCGGACAGGGGGGTTTCACCCCTCCACTTT.

The rearrangement joins TRBV12-3 or TRBV12-4 to TRBJ2-7, with a weak D call TRBD2 (6 bases). V gave up 2 bases and J gave up 5 bases, with 10 bases separating them. The CDR3 sequence is 13 residues long. CDR3 DNA sequence: TGTGCCAGCAGTTTAAGTCGGAGGGACGAGCAGTACTTC. This encodes CASSLSRRDEQYF.

The J gene is TRBJ1-1, the V gene TRBV18, with TRBD1 matching 7 bases. CDR1 is KGHSH, CDR2 LQKENI, per germline. The CDR3 runs 14 residues. The V gene end was trimmed by 0 bases and the J gene end by 11 bases; junction bases not matched to a gene: 9. The DNA of the CDR3 is TGTGCCAGCTCACCACCGGGTTGGACAGGCGTGGCTTTCTTT. It encodes CASSPPGWTGVAFF.

The genes are TRBV11-2 and TRBJ2-1, with 8 bases fitting TRBD2. The CDR3 sequence is 16 residues long. V shed 1 base and J 7 bases; nucleotides not matched to a gene: 9. The germline V gene encodes CDR1 SGHAT and CDR2 FQNNGV. The CDR3 coding sequence is TGTGCCAGCAGCTTAGTATTAGCGGGGATTAGGAATGAGCAGTTCTTC. Translation gives CASSLVLAGIRNEQFF.

The chain carries TRBV7-3 and TRBJ2-2, with 10 nucleotides matching TRBD1. The germline CDR1 and CDR2 sequences are SGHTA and FQGTGA. The CDR3 runs 16 residues. V lost 5 bases to trimming and J lost 3 bases; unmatched junction nucleotides: 6. CDR3 sequence: CASSRGGTGDTGELFF. CDR3 nucleotide sequence: TGTGCCAGCAGCCGAGGAGGGACAGGGGACACCGGGGAGCTGTTTTTT.

The chain couples TRBV2 to TRBJ2-1, with 10 bases fitting TRBD1. V lost 8 bases to trimming and J lost 8 bases; unmatched junction nucleotides: 9. The CDR3 is 14 residues long. CDR1 is SNHLY and CDR2 is FYNNEI in the germline V gene. The CDR3 coding sequence is TGTGCCAGCCTAGGGGACAGGGGCAGGGATGAGCAGTTCTTC. Residues: CASLGDRGRDEQFF.

Here the CDR3 DNA reads TGTGCCAGCAGCTTAGCGCCACCCCAGGGGGCTGACTATGGCTACACCTTC. It encodes CASSLAPPQGADYGYTF. The V call is TRBV7-2, the J call TRBJ1-2, with 8 nucleotides matching TRBD1. Germline-derived CDR1 and CDR2 are SGHTA and FQGNSA. V gave up 0 bases and J gave up 3 bases; unmatched junction bases: 9. The CDR3 runs 17 residues.

V is TRBV7-8 and J is TRBJ2-3; 9 nucleotides match TRBD2. Per germline, CDR1 SGHVS and CDR2 FQNEAQ. The J segment lost 0 bases and the V segment lost 3 bases, leaving 4 bases of the junction unmatched. There are 16 residues in the CDR3. CDR3 residues: CASSLGGGASTDTQYF. CDR3 nucleotides: TGTGCCAGCAGCTTGGGCGGGGGGGCTAGCACAGATACGCAGTATTTT.